The 5 T cell receptor beta chains below were found in one sample sequenced in a study of shared clonotypes between healthy human individuals. Some clones are missing from TCRdb's copy, which holds only in-frame ones; the method was immunoSEQ multiplex PCR. The sample includes around 2.3 million clones, almost 96% of them seen just once. Sequencing input: naive CD4+ T cells sorted from blood. Subset defined: CD45RA+ positively selected. The receptors shown here come from a man younger than 35 in good health.

The chain links TRBV5-8 to TRBJ1-1; D not resolved. In germline, CDR1 is SGHTS, CDR2 YDEGEE. V lost 4 bases and J 4 bases, leaving 14 bases between the germline ends. The CDR3 covers 14 residues. The CDR3 reads CASSMRDVATEAFF. The DNA for the CDR3 is TGTGCCAGCAGCATGAGGGATGTGGCCACTGAAGCTTTCTTT.

The V gene is TRBV5-1, the J gene TRBJ2-7; TRBD2 matches at 11 bases. The CDR3 covers 16 residues. Trimming took 1 base from V and 3 from J; bases not matched to a gene: 6. Looked up from germline, CDR1 is SGHRS and CDR2 is YFSETQ. The CDR3 is CASSLIAGGPSYEQYF. The DNA of the CDR3 is TGCGCCAGCAGCTTGATAGCGGGAGGGCCAAGCTACGAGCAGTACTTC.

The chain joins TRBV11-3 to TRBJ2-3; D remains unclear. CDR1 is SGHNT, CDR2 YENEEA, per germline. Deletions cut 5 bases from V and 0 bases from J, with 9 bases between. The CDR3 length is 14 residues. The CDR3 nucleotides read TGTGCCAGCAGCCTCTCTAGGAGCACAGATACGCAGTATTTT. Translating gives CASSLSRSTDTQYF.

This clone has just one count. V and J are TRBV6-5 and TRBJ1-1, with a weak D call TRBD1 (6 bases). The length of the CDR3 is 15 residues. V was pared by 6 bases and J by 0 bases, with 14 bases between. Germline CDR1 reads MNHEY; CDR2 reads SVGAGI. The CDR3 region is CASRKSGHLNTEAFF. The CDR3 DNA follows: TGTGCCAGCAGAAAATCGGGACATTTGAACACTGAAGCTTTCTTT.

The chain employs TRBV10-3 and TRBJ2-3, with D possibly being TRBD1 (5 bases). CDR1 is ENHRY and CDR2 is SYGVKD in the germline V gene. The V and J ends lost 0 bases and 1 base respectively, with 11 bases between them. This CDR3 has 16 amino acids. The CDR3 loop is CAISESGLGGTDTQYF. The CDR3 coding sequence is TGTGCCATCAGTGAGTCGGGGCTGGGTGGCACAGATACGCAGTATTTT.